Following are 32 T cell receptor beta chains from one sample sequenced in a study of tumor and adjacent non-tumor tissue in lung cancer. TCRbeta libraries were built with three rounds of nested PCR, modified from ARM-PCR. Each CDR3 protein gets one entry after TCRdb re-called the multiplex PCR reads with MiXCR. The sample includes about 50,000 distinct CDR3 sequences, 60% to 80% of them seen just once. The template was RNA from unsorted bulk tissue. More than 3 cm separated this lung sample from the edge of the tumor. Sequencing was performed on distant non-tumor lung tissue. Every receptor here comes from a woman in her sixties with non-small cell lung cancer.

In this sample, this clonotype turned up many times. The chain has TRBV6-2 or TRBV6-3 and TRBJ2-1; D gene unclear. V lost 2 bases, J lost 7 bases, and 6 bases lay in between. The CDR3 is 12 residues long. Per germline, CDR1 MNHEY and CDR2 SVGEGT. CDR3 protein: CASSYAGNEQFF. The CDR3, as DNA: TGTGCCAGCAGTTACGCCGGGAATGAGCAGTTCTTC.

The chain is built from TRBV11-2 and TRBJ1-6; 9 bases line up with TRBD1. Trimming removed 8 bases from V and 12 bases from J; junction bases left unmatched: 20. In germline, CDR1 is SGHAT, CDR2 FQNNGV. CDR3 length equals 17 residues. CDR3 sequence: CASADFANRGPSLPLHF. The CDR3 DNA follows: TGTGCCAGCGCTGACTTTGCGAACAGGGGGCCTAGCTTACCCCTCCACTTT.

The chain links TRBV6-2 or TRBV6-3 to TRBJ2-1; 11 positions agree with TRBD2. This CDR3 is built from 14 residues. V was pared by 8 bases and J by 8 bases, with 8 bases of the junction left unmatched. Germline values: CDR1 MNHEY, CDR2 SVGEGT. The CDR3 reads CASLSGGAVHEQFF. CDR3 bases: TGTGCCAGCCTTAGCGGGGGGGCCGTGCATGAGCAGTTCTTC.

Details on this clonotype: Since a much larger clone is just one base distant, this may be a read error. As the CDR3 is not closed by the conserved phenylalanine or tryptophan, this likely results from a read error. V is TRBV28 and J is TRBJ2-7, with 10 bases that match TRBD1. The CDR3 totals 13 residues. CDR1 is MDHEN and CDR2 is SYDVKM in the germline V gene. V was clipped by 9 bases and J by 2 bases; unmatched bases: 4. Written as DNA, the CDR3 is TGTGCCAGTGGGACAGGGGAAACCTACGAGCAGTACCTC. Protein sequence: CASGTGETYEQYL.

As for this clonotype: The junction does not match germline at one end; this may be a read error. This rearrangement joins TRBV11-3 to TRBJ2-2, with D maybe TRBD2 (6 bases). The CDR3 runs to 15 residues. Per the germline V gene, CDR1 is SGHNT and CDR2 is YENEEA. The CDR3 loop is CASSPGRGVTGKLFF. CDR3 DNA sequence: TGTGCCAGTAGCCCCGGGAGAGGGGTCACCGGGAAGCTGTTTTTT.

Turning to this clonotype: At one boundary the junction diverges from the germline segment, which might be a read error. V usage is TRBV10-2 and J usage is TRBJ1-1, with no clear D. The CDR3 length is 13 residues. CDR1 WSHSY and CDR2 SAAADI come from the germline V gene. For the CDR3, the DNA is TGCGCCACCTCCGGGCGGATGAACACTGAAGCCTTCTTT. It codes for CATSGRMNTEAFF.

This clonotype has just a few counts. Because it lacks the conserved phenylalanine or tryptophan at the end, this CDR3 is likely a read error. CDR3 sequence reads: CASSFTGGSYEQYL. CDR3 DNA: TGTGCTAGCAGTTTCACAGGGGGCTCCTACGAGCAGTACTTA. This sequence joins TRBV12-3 or TRBV12-4 and TRBJ2-7, with 8 bases aligning to TRBD1. This CDR3 has 14 amino acids.

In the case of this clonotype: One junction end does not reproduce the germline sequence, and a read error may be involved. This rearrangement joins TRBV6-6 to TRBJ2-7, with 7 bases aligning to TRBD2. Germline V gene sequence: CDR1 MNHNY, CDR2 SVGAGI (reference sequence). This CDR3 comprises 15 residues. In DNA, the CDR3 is TGTGGCAGCAATGGCGTAAGCGGGAACTCCTACAAGCAGTACTTC. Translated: CGSNGVSGNSYKQYF.

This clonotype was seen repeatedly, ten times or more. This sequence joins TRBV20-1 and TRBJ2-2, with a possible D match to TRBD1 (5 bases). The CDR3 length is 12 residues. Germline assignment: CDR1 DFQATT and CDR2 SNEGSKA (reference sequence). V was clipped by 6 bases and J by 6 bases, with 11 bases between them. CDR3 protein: CSAGAGPGELFF. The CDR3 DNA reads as TGCAGTGCAGGGGCCGGACCCGGGGAGCTGTTTTTT.

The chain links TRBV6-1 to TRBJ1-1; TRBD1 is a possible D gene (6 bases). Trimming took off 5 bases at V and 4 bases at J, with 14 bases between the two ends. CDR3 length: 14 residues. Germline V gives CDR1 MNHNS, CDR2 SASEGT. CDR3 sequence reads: CASSRGDVSTEAFF. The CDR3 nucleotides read TGTGCCAGCAGTAGGGGGGACGTATCCACTGAAGCTTTCTTT.

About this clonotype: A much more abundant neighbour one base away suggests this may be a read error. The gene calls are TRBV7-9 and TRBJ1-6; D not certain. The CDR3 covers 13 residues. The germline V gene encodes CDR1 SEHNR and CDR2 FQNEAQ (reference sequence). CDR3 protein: CASSLLSDSPLYF. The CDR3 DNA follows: TGTGCCAGCAGCTTACTGAGCGATTCACCCCTCTACTTT.

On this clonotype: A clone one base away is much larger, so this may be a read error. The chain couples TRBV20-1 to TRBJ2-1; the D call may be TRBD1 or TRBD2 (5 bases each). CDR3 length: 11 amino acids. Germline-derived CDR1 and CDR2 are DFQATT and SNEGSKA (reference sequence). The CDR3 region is CIAPGPNEQFF. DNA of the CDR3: TGCATTGCCCCGGGGCCCAATGAGCAGTTCTTC.

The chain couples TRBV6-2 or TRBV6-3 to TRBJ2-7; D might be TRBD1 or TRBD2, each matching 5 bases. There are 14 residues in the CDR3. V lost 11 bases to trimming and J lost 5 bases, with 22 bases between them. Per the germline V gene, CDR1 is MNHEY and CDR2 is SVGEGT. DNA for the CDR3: TGTGCCCGCAATCTCGATACGGGGCGCCACGAGCAGTACTTC. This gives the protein CARNLDTGRHEQYF.

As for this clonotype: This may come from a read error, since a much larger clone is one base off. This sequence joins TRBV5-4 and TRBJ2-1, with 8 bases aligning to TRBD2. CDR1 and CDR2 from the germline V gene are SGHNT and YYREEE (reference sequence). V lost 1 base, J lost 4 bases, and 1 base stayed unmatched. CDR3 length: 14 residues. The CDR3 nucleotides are TGTGCCAGCAGCTTGTCTAGCGGGTACAATGAGCAGTTCTTC. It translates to CASSLSSGYNEQFF.

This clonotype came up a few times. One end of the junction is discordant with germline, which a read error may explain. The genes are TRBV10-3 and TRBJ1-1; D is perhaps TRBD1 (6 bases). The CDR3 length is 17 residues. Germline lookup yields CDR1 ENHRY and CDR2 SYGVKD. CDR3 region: CAIGEAKGEGQNTEAFF. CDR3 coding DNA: TGTGCCATCGGTGAGGCTAAGGGTGAGGGACAGAACACTGAAGCTTTCTTT.

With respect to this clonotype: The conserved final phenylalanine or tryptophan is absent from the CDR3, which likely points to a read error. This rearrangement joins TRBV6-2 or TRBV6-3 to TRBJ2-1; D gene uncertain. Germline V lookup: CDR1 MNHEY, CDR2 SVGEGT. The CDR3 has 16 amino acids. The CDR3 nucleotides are TGTGCTAGCAGTGGGCCTCCGTATTACTCCTACAATGAGCAGTTCCTC. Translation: CASSGPPYYSYNEQFL.

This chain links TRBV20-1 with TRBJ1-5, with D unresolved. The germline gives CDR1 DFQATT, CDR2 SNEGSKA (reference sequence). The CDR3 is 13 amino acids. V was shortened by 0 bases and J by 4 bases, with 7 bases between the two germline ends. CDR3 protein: CSARDLGNQPQHF. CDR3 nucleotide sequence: TGCAGTGCTAGAGACTTAGGTAATCAGCCCCAGCATTTT.

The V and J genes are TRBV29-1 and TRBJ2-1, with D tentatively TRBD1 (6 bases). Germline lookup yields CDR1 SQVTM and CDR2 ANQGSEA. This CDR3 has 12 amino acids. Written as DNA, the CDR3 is TGCAGGGTTAGCCACAGGGCGTGTGAGCAGTTCTTC. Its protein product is CRVSHRACEQFF.

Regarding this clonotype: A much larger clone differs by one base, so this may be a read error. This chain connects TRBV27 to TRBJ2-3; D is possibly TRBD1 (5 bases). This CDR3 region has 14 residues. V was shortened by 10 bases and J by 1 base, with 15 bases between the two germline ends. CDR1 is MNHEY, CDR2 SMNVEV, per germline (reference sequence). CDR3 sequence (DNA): TGTGCCACCCAACAGGCCGACGGCACAGATACGCAGTATTTT. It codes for CATQQADGTDTQYF.

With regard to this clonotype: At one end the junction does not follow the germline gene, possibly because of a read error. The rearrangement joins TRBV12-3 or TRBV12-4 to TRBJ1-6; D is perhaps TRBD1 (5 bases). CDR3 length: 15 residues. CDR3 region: CTSSAGGGGGSPLHF. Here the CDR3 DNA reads TGTACCAGCAGTGCCGGCGGGGGAGGTGGTTCACCCCTCCATTTT.

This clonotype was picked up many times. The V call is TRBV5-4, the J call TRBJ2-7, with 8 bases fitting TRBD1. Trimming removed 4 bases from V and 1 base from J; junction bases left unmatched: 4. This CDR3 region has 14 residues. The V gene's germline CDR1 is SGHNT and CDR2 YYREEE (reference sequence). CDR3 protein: CASSPGQASYEQYF. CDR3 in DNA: TGTGCCAGCAGCCCGGGACAGGCATCCTACGAGCAGTACTTC.

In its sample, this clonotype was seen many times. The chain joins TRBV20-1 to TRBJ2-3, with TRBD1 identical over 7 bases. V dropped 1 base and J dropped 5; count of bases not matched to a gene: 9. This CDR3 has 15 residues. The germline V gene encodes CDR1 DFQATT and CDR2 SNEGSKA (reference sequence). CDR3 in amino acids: CSARATGAARDTQYF. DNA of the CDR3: TGCAGTGCTAGAGCCACAGGGGCCGCGAGAGATACGCAGTATTTT.

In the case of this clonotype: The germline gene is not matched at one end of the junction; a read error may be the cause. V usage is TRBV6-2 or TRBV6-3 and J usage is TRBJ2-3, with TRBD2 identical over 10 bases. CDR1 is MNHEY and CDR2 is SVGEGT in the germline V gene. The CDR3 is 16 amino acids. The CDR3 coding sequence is TGTGCCAGCGTCTTTGATAGCGGGGGGTACACATATACGCAGTATTTT. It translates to CASVFDSGGYTYTQYF.

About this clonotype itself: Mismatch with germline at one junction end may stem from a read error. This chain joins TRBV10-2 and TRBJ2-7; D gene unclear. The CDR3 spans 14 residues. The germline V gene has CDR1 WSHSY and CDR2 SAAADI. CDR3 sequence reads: CASSKSGLSYEQYF. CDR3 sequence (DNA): TGCGCCAGCAGTAAGTCGGGTCTTTCCTATGAGCAGTACTTC.

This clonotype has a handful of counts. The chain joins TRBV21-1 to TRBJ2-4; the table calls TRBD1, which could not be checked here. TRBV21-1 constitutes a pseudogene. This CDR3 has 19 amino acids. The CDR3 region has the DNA TGTGCCAGCAGCAAAGCCAGCGGGGACAGGGGGCCGAAAGTTAACGTTCAGCACTTC. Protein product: CASSKASGDRGPKVNVQHF.

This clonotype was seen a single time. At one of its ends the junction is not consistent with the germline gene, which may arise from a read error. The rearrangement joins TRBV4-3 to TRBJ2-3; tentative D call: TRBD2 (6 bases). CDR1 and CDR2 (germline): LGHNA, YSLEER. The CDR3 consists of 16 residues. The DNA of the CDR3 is TGCGCCAGCAACCAAGTAGAGGGAGGAATCACAGATACGCAGTATTTT. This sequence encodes CASNQVEGGITDTQYF.

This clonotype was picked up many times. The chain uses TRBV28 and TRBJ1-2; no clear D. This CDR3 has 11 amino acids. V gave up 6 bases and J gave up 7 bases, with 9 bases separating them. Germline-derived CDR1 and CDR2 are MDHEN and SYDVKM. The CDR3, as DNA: TGTGCCAGCAGGCACCAAGGTGGCTACACCTTC. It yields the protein CASRHQGGYTF.

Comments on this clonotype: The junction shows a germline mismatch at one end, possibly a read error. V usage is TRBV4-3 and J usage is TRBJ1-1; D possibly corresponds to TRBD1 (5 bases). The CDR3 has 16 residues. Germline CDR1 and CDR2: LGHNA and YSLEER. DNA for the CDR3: TGCGCCAGCAGCCAAGATATGCCAGGGAGGTACACGGAAGCTTTCTTT. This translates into CASSQDMPGRYTEAFF.

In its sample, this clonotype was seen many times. CDR3 bases: TGTGCCAGCAGTCCCACAGTGGATGAGCAGTACTTC. This encodes CASSPTVDEQYF. The rearrangement joins TRBV6-2 or TRBV6-3 to TRBJ2-7, with D hard to call. The CDR3 totals 12 residues. Deletions cut 5 bases from V and 7 bases from J, with 12 bases between. Germline V CDR1 and CDR2: MNHEY, SVGEGT.

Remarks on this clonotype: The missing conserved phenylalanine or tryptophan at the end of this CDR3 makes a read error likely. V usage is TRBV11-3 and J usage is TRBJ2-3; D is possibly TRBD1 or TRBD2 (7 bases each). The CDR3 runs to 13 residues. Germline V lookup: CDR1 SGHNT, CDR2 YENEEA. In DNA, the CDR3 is TGCGCCAGCAGACGGGACAGCGGGGATAGGCAGTATCTT. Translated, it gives CASRRDSGDRQYL.

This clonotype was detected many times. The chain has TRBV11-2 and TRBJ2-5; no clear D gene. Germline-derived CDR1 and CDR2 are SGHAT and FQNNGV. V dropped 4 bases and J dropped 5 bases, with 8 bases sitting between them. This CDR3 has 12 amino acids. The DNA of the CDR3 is TGTGCCAGCAGCTCCGAGAGGGAGACCCAGTACTTC. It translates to CASSSERETQYF. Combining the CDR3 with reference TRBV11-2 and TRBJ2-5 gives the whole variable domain EAGVAQSPRYKIIEKRQSVAFWCNPISGHATLYWYQQILGQGPKLLIQFQNNGVVDDSQLPKDRFSAERLKGVDSTLKIQPAKLEDSAVYLCASSSERETQYFGPGTRLLVL.

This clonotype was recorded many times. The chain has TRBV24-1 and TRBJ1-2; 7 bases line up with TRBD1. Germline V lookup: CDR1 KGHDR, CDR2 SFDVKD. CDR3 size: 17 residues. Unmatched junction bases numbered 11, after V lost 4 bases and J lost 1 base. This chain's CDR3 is CATSEGGASGLNYGYTF. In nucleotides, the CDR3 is TGTGCCACCAGTGAAGGGGGCGCGTCGGGTCTTAACTATGGCTACACCTTC.